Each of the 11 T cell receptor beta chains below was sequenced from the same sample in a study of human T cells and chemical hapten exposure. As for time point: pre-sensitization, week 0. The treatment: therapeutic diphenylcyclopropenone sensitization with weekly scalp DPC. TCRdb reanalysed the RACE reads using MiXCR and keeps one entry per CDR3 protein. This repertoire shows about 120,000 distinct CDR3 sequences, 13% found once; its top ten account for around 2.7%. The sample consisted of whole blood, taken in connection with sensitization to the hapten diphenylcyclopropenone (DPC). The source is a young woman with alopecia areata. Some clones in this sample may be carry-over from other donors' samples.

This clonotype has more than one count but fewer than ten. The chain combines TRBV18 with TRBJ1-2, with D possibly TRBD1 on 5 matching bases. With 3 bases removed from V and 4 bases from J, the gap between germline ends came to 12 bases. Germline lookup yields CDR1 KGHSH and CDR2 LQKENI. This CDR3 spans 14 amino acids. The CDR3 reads CASSPGRFTYGYTF. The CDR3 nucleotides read TGTGCCAGCTCACCGGGACGCTTTACCTATGGCTACACCTTC. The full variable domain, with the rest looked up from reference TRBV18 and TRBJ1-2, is NAGVMQNPRHLVRRRGQEARLRCSPMKGHSHVYWYRQLPEEGLKFMVYLQKENIIDESGMPKERFSAEFPKEGPSILRIQQVVRGDSAAYFCASSPGRFTYGYTFGSGTRLTVV.

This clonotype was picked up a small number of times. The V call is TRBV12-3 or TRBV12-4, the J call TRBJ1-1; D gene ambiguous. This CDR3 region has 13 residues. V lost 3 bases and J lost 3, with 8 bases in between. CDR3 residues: CASSLFIDTEAFF. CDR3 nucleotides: TGTGCCAGCAGTTTGTTCATCGACACTGAAGCTTTCTTT.

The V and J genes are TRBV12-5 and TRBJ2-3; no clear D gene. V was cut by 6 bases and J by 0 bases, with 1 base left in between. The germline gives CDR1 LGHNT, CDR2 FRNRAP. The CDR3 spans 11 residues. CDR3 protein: CASGSTDTQYF. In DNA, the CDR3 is TGTGCTAGTGGAAGCACAGATACGCAGTATTTT.

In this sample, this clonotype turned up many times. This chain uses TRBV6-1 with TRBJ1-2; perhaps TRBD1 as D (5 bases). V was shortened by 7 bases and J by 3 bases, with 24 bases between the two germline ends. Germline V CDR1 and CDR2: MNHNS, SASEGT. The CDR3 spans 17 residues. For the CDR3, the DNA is TGTGCCAGCAATGGGGTGGCGTATTCCATCAGGGACTATGGCTACACCTTC. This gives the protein CASNGVAYSIRDYGYTF.

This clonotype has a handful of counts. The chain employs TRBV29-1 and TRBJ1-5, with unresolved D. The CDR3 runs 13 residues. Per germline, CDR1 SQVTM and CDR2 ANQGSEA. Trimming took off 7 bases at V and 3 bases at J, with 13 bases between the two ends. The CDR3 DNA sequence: TGCAGCGCTGCGCTCGAGGCCAATCAGCCCCAGCATTTT. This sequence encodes CSAALEANQPQHF.

The CDR3 coding sequence is TGTGCCAGCAGCTTACTCCTCCGGGGGCCGGAGTCACCCCTCCACTTT. This encodes CASSLLLRGPESPLHF. The rearrangement uses TRBV11-2 and TRBJ1-6; D possibly corresponds to TRBD1 (6 bases). V dropped 2 bases and J dropped 10 bases, with 18 bases sitting between them. CDR1 is SGHAT, CDR2 FQNNGV, per germline. The CDR3 runs to 16 residues.

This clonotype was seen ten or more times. The CDR3 nucleotides read TGTGCCAGCAGTCTAAGCGGACCCTCAGTAGAGACCCAGTACTTC. This codes for CASSLSGPSVETQYF. V is TRBV28 and J is TRBJ2-5; weak D call: TRBD2 (5 bases). This CDR3 spans 15 amino acids. Trimming removed 5 bases from V and 4 bases from J, with 17 bases in between. Germline-derived CDR1 and CDR2 are MDHEN and SYDVKM.

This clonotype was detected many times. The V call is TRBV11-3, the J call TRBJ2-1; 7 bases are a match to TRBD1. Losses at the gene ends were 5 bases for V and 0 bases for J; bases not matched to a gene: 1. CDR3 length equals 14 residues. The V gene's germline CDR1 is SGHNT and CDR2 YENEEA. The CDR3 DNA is TGTGCCAGCAGCCCAGGGGGCTCCTACAATGAGCAGTTCTTC. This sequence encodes CASSPGGSYNEQFF.

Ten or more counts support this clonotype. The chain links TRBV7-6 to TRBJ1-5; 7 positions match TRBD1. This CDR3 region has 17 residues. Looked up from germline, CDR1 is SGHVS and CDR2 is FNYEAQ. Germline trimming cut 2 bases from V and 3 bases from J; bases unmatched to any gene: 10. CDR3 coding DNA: TGTGCCAGCAGCTTAAGTGCAGGGGGATTGGTCAATCAGCCCCAGCATTTT. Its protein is CASSLSAGGLVNQPQHF.

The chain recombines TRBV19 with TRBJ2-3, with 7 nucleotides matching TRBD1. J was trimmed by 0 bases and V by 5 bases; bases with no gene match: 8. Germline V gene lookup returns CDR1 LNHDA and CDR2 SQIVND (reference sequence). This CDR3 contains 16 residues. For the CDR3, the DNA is TGTGCCAGTAGTGAAAACAGGGGCGGGAGCACAGATACGCAGTATTTT. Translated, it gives CASSENRGGSTDTQYF.

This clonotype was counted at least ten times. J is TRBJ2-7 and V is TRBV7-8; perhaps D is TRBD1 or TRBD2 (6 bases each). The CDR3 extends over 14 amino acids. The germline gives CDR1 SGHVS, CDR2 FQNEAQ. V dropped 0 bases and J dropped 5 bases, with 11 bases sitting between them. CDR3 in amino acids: CASSLARGHHEQYF. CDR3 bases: TGTGCCAGCAGCTTAGCGCGGGGACACCACGAGCAGTACTTC.